Shown below are 4 T cell receptor beta chains from a single sample sequenced in a study of beta chain features in type 1 diabetes. Sequenced material consisted of expressed TCRB transcripts (all of the isolated RNA was reverse transcribed). The table came from immunoSEQ multiplex PCR; TCRdb's copy has only in-frame clones and leaves some out. The top ten clones hold roughly 0.015% of a sample with around 310,000 clones, roughly 14% of them seen once. Findings and caveats of the study: Patients with Type 1 diabetes showed moderately but significantly shorter TCRB CDR3s in all four CD4+ subsets.

What these receptors recognize is not known. The sequenced sample consisted of naive CD4+ T cells from blood. These receptors came from a woman younger than 30 with type 1 diabetes.

V gene TRBV5-6 combines with J gene TRBJ1-5, with 7 bases matching TRBD1. With 0 bases clipped from V and 4 bases from J, the junction kept 4 bases outside the gene matches. CDR1 and CDR2 from the germline V gene are SGHDT and YYEEEE. The CDR3 contains 15 residues. CDR3 residues: CASSLGTGGNQPQHF. CDR3 nucleotides: TGTGCCAGCAGCTTGGGGACAGGAGGTAATCAGCCCCAGCATTTT.

In this sample, this clone turned up a few times. V is TRBV5-1 and J is TRBJ2-3; 11 bases map to TRBD2. The CDR3 is 17 amino acids. The ends lost 3 bases at V and 2 bases at J; junction bases unmatched: 8. The V gene's germline CDR1 is SGHRS and CDR2 YFSETQ. The CDR3: CASSSGLAVLPTDTQYF. The DNA of the CDR3 is TGCGCCAGCAGCTCGGGACTAGCGGTATTACCCACAGATACGCAGTATTTT.

The gene calls are TRBV2 and TRBJ1-1; D gene uncertain. Deletions cut 6 bases from V and 0 bases from J, with 11 bases between. The CDR3 is 14 amino acids. Germline V CDR1 and CDR2: SNHLY, FYNNEI. The CDR3 bases are TGTGCCAGCAGAGTACAGAATATGAACACTGAAGCTTTCTTT. It encodes CASRVQNMNTEAFF.

The rearrangement uses TRBV6-6 and TRBJ2-7; D gene unclear. Germline V gene lookup returns CDR1 MNHNY and CDR2 SVGAGI (reference sequence). There are 15 residues in the CDR3. V was shortened by 4 bases and J by 2 bases, with 15 bases between the two germline ends. The CDR3 DNA sequence: TGTGCCAGCAGTTCCCACACGACGAGGCCCTACGAGCAGTACTTC. Its translation: CASSSHTTRPYEQYF.